This T cell receptor beta chain was sequenced during a study of cytomegalovirus exposure and HLA in healthy donors. Use of 60 Vbeta and 13 Jbeta primers characterized the PCR. Method: immunoSEQ multiplex PCR; TCRdb's copy keeps in-frame clones and lacks some. This table holds over 150,000 clones, approximately 90% found once. This clone came up once. The antigen is unknown. CDR3 length: 16 residues. Germline trimming cut 2 bases from V and 8 bases from J; bases unmatched to any gene: 11. Per germline, CDR1 SGHVS and CDR2 FQNEAQ. Study-level findings and limits: TCR beta sequences reportedly predicted the HLA-A and HLA-B alleles of most subjects accurately.

Sequenced material: PBMCs. The rearrangement links TRBV7-8 to TRBJ2-1, with 8 bases aligning to TRBD2. This clonotype was sampled from a woman aged 25-40 years in good health and CMV-seronegative. In nucleotides, the CDR3 is TGTGCCAGCAGCTTACAGGGGACTAGGTCGGGCGATGAGCAGTTCTTC. It specifies CASSLQGTRSGDEQFF.